Listed below are T cell receptor beta chains from one sample, sequenced in a study of regulatory T cells in long-lasting Graves disease. TCRdb re-called the multiplex PCR reads with MiXCR, one entry per CDR3 protein. Of around 340,000 distinct CDR3 sequences in the sample, 15% to 20% are singletons; the top ten hold roughly 29%. The sequences come from peripheral blood mononuclear cells (PBMCs), collected when the disease was refractory, from a patient treated with antithyroid drugs. These receptors all come from a female donor with Graves disease. Each CDR3 is given without its conserved first and last residue. A clone size is listed for some rows: how often the clone was seen (once, few, many), or a class if it is expanded.

J: TRBJ1-5; V: TRBV3-1; size: many; CDR3: ASSQGRTVDLNQPQH
J: TRBJ2-7; V: TRBV12-3/TRBV12-4; size: many; CDR3: ASSLDPTHSYEQY
J: TRBJ1-5; V: TRBV12-3/TRBV12-4; size: many; CDR3: ASTYDGGRGNQPQH
J: TRBJ2-5; V: TRBV24-1; size: few; CDR3: ATSDSLGSETQC
J: TRBJ1-6; V: TRBV5-1; size: few; CDR3: ASSATGDSPLH
J: TRBJ2-2; V: TRBV7-9; size: -; CDR3: ASSLSSGELF
J: TRBJ1-2; V: TRBV2; size: many; CDR3: ASRETTGAVYGYT
J: TRBJ2-7; V: TRBV7-3; size: -; CDR3: ASSSGPATIGYEQY
J: TRBJ2-4; V: TRBV5-1; size: many; CDR3: ASSFSGLLAKNIQY
J: TRBJ1-2; V: TRBV5-1; size: -; CDR3: ASSLTPWGNYGYT
J: TRBJ2-2; V: TRBV11-2; size: many; CDR3: ASSRPGGRSAGELF
J: TRBJ1-5; V: TRBV28; size: many; CDR3: ASRLQGDNNQPQH
J: TRBJ2-1; V: TRBV7-8; size: -; CDR3: ASSLRWGRNEQF
J: TRBJ1-2; V: TRBV12-3/TRBV12-4; size: many; CDR3: ASSHIRAGDYGYT
J: TRBJ2-5; V: TRBV18; size: many; CDR3: ASSVGQGETQY
J: TRBJ1-2; V: TRBV27; size: many; CDR3: ASSFIPGYKANYT